A single T cell receptor beta chain is shown here with its context. The study ran its PCR with 60 Vbeta and 13 Jbeta primers. Only in-frame clones appear in the TCRdb table, and some are missing; sequencing was by immunoSEQ multiplex PCR. The table shows about 160,000 clones, with 87% occurring only once. The CDR3 runs 16 residues. Germline lookup yields CDR1 MNHNS and CDR2 SASEGT. The J segment lost 5 bases and the V segment lost 4 bases, leaving 6 bases of the junction unmatched. This sample is part of a study of cytomegalovirus exposure and HLA in healthy donors. The sequencing input was PBMCs. V gene TRBV6-1 combines with J gene TRBJ2-2; 11 bases line up with TRBD2. This clonotype was sampled from a woman aged 25 to 39 in good health and CMV-seronegative. The CDR3 spells CASSASGRTGTGELFF. CDR3 DNA sequence: TGTGCCAGCAGTGCTAGCGGGAGGACGGGAACCGGGGAGCTGTTTTTT.